This TCR beta chain stems from a study of cytomegalovirus exposure and HLA in healthy donors. The study's findings and limits: Earlier results showed most TCR beta V segments being productive about 87% or about 30% of the time.

Both 60 Vbeta primers and 13 Jbeta primers went into the PCR. The method was immunoSEQ multiplex PCR; TCRdb's version includes in-frame clones alone and lacks a portion of them. The data contain about 140,000 clones, about four fifths of them seen just once; the ten biggest clones take up around 4.1%. The CDR3 has 14 residues. Looked up from germline, CDR1 is SEHNR and CDR2 is FQNEAQ (reference sequence). Remarks on this clone: Its matching antigen is unknown. One end of the junction fails to match germline, which may point to a read error.

The gene calls are TRBV7-9 and TRBJ1-2, with D uncertain. This clonotype was sampled from a man in his forties or fifties in good health and CMV-seropositive. Sequenced input: PBMCs. In DNA form, the CDR3 reads TGTTCCAGCAGCCAATGGACTCCTAACTATGGCTACACCTTC. It codes for CSSSQWTPNYGYTF.